This T cell receptor beta chain was documented in a study of T cell responses to AZD1222 COVID-19 vaccine. Comment on this clone: Its antigen remains unidentified.

The CDR3 consists of 15 residues. CDR1 is MNHEY, CDR2 SVGAGI, per germline. Trimming removed 5 bases from V and 4 bases from J; junction bases left unmatched: 5. The assay was immunoSEQ multiplex PCR, and TCRdb's table has in-frame clones only and misses some. The sample yields about 150,000 clones, 90% seen once. Study-wide results and limits: Among the donors, most were white British and more were female, and clonal diversity was possibly underestimated.

The sequence derives from an adult in good health. The gene calls are TRBV6-5 and TRBJ2-1; TRBD2 matches at 10 bases. Sequences were derived from peripheral blood, sampled on day 0 of AZD1222 vaccination. Here the CDR3 DNA reads TGTGCCAGCAGTCTCGAGCGGGAGGGGTACAATGAGCAGTTCTTC. This sequence encodes CASSLEREGYNEQFF.